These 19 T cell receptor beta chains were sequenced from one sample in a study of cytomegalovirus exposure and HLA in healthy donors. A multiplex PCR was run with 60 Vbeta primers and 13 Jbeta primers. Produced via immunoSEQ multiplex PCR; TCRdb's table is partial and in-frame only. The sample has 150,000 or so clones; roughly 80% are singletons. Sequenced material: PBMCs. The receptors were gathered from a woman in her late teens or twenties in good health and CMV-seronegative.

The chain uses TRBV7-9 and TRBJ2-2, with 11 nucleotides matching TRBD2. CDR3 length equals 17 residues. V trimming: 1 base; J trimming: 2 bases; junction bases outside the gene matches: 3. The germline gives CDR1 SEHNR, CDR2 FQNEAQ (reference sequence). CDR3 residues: CASSLGLAGFNTGELFF. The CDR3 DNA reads TGTGCCAGCAGCTTAGGACTAGCGGGATTTAACACCGGGGAGCTGTTTTTT.

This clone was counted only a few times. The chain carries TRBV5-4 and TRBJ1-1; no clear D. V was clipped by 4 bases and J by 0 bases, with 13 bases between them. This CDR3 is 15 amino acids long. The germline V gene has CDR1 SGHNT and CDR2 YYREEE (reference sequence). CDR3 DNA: TGTGCCAGCAGCCCAACTCCCACGATGAACACTGAAGCTTTCTTT. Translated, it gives CASSPTPTMNTEAFF.

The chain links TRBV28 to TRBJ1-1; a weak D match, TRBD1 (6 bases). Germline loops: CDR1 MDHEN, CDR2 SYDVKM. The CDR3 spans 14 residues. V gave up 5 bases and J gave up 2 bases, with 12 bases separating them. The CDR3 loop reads CASSPGQLNTEAFF. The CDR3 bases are TGTGCCAGCAGTCCCGGACAGCTAAACACTGAAGCTTTCTTT.

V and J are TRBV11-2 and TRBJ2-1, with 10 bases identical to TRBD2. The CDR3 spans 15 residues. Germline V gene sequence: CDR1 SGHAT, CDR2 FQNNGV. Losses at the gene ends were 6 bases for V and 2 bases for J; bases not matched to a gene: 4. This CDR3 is CASRLAGSPYNEQFF. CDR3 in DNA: TGTGCCAGCAGACTAGCGGGATCGCCCTACAATGAGCAGTTCTTC.

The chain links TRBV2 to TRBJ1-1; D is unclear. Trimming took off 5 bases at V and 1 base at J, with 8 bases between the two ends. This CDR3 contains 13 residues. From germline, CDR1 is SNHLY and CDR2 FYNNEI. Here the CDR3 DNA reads TGTGCCAGCAGTAGGGAGGGGAACACTGAAGCTTTCTTT. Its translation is CASSREGNTEAFF.

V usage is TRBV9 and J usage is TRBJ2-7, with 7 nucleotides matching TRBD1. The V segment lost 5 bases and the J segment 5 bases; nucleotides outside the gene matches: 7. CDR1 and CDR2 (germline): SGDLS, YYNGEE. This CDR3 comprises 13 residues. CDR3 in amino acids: CASSFATGDEQYF. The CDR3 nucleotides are TGTGCCAGCAGTTTCGCAACAGGGGACGAGCAGTACTTC.

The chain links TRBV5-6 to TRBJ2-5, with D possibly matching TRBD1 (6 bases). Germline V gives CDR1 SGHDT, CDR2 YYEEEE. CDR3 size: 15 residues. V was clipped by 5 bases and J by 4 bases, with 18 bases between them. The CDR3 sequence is CASSWEQGRGETQYF. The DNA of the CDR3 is TGTGCCAGCAGTTGGGAACAGGGCCGGGGAGAGACCCAGTACTTC.

The CDR3 sequence is CASSSGSSYEQYF. The CDR3 DNA sequence: TGTGCCAGCAGTTCGGGGAGCTCCTACGAGCAGTACTTC. The rearrangement joins TRBV25-1 to TRBJ2-7; D is possibly TRBD2 (5 bases). Germline loops: CDR1 MGHDK, CDR2 SYGVNS. Trimming cost V 5 bases and J 0 bases, with 8 bases left between them. The CDR3 runs to 13 residues.

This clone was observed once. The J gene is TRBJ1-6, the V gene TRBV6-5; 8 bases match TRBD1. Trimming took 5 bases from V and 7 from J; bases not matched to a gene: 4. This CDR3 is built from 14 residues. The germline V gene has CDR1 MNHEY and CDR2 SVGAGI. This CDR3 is CASSTTGGNSPLHF. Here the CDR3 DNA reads TGTGCCAGCAGTACCACAGGGGGGAATTCACCCCTCCACTTT.

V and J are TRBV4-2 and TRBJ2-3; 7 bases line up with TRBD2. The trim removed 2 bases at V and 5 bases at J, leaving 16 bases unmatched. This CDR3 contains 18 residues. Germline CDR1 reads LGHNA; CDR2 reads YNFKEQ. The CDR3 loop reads CASSQLSPDAGAEDTQYF. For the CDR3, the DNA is TGTGCCAGCAGCCAACTATCACCGGATGCGGGAGCGGAAGATACGCAGTATTTT.

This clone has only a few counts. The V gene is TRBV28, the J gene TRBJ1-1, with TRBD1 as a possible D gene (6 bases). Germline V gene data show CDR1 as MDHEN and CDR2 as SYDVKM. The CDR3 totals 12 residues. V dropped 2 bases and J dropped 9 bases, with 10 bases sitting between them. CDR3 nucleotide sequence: TGTGCCAGCAGTTTAAGAGGGGGAAAAGCTTTCTTT. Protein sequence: CASSLRGGKAFF.

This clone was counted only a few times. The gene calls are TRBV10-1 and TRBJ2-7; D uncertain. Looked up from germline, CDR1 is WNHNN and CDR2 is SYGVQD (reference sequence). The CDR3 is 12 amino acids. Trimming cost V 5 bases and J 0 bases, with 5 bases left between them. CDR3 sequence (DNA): TGCGCCAGCAGTCCAAACTCCTACGAGCAGTACTTC. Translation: CASSPNSYEQYF.

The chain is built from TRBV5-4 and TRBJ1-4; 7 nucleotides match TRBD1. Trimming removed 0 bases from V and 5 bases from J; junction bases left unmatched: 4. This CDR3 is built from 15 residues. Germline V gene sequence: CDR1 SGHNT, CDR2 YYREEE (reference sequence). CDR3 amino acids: CASSLGQGGNEKLFF. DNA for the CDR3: TGTGCCAGCAGCTTGGGACAGGGTGGGAATGAAAAACTGTTTTTT.

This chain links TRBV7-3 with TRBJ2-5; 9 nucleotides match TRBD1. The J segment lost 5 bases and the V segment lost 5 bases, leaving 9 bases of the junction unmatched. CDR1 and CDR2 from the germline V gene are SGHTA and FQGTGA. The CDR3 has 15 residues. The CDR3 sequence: CASSPTGTGRETQYF. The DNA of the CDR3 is TGTGCCAGCAGCCCAACCGGGACAGGGCGGGAGACCCAGTACTTC.

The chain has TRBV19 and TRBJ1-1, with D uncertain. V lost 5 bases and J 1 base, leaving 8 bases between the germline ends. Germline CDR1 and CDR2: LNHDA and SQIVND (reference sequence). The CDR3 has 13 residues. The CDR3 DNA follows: TGTGCCAGTAGTGCTAATCGGAACACTGAAGCTTTCTTT. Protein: CASSANRNTEAFF.

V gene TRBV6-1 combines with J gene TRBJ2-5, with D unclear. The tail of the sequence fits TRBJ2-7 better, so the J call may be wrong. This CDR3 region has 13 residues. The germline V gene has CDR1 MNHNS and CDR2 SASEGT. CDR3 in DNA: TGTGCCAGCTCCCGGCGGATAGACTACGAGCAGTACTTC. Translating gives CASSRRIDYEQYF.

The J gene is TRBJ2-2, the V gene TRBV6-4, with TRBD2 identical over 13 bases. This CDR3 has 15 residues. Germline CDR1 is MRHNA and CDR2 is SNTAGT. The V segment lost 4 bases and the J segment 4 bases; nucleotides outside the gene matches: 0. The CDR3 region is CASSGTSGSTGELFF. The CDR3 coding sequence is TGTGCCAGCAGTGGGACTAGCGGGAGCACCGGGGAGCTGTTTTTT.

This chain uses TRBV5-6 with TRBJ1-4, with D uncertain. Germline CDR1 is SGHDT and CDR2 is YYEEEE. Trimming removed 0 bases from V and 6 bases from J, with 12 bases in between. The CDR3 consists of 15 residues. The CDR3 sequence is CASSLDSRQDEKLFF. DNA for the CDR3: TGTGCCAGCAGCTTGGACAGTCGTCAGGATGAAAAACTGTTTTTT. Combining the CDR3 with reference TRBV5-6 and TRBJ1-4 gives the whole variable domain DAGVTQSPTHLIKTRGQQVTLRCSPKSGHDTVSWYQQALGQGPQFIFQYYEEEERQRGNFPDRFSGHQFPNYSSELNVNALLLGDSALYLCASSLDSRQDEKLFFGSGTQLSVL.

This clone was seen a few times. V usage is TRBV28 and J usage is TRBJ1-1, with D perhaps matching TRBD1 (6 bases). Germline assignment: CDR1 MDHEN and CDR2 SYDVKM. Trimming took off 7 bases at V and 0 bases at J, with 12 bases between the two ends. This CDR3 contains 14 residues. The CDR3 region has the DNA TGTGCCAGCAAAGGGGGGGCCATGAACACTGAAGCTTTCTTT. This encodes CASKGGAMNTEAFF.